This T cell receptor (beta chain) was profiled in a study of CD8 T cells in Susac syndrome. V was cut by 5 bases and J by 0 bases, with 13 bases left in between. CDR1 is LGHDT and CDR2 is YNNKEL in the germline V gene (reference sequence). The CDR3 extends over 15 amino acids. Reverse transcription of roughly 0.5 to 1 ug RNA was carried out with random hexamers. In TCRdb, the immunoSEQ multiplex PCR reads were re-called with MiXCR into one record per CDR3 protein. This sample has around 80,000 distinct CDR3 sequences, with 85% to 95% found just once. The origin of this receptor is a human donor in good health. The sample consisted of CD8+ T cells from PBMCs. The chain joins TRBV3-1 to TRBJ1-1, with D hard to call. The CDR3 loop reads CASSAPGNMNTEAFF. CDR3 nucleotides: TGTGCCAGCAGCGCACCCGGGAACATGAACACTGAAGCTTTCTTT.